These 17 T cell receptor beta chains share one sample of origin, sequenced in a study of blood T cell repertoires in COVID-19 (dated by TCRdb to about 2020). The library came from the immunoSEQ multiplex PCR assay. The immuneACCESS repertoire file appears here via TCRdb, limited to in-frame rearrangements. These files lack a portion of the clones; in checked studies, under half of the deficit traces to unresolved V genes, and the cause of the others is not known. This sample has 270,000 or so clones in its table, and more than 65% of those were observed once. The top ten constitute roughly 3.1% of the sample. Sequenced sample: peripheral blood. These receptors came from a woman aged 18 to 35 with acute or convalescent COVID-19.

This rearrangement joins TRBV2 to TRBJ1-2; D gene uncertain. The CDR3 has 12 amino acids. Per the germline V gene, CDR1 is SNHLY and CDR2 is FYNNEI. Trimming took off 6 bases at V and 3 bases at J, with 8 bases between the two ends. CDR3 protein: CASRFDYYGYTF. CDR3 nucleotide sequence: TGTGCCAGCAGATTCGACTACTATGGCTACACCTTC.

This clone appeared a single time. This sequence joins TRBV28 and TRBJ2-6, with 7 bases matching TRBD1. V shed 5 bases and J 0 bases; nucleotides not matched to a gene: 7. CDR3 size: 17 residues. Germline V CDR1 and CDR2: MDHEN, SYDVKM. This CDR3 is CASSQDRAFSGANVLTF. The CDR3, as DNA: TGTGCCAGCAGTCAAGACAGGGCCTTCTCTGGGGCCAACGTCCTGACTTTC.

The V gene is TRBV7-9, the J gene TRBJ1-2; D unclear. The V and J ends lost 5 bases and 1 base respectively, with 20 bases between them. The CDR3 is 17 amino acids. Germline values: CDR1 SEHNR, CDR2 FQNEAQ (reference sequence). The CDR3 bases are TGTGCCAGCAGCCGTTCTGGGTGGGGAGAAGTTAACTATGGCTACACCTTC. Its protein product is CASSRSGWGEVNYGYTF.

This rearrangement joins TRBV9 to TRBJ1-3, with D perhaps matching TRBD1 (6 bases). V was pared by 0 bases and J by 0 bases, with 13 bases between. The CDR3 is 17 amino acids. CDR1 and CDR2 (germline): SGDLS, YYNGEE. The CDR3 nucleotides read TGTGCCAGCAGCGTAGGTACCCAGGGGCTCTCTGGAAACACCATATATTTT. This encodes CASSVGTQGLSGNTIYF.

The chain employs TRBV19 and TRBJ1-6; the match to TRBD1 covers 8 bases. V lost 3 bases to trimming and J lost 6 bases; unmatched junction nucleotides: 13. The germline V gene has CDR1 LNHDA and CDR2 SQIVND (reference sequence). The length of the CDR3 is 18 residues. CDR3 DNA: TGTGCCAGTAGTATCCAGCGTGTCAGGGGGCTAGGTAATTCACCCCTCCACTTT. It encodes CASSIQRVRGLGNSPLHF.

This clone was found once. For the CDR3, the DNA is TGTGCCAGCCGCGGGGGTTCCAATCAGCCCCAGCATTTT. This translates into CASRGGSNQPQHF. The chain is built from TRBV19 and TRBJ1-5, with TRBD1 as a possible D gene (5 bases). This CDR3 has 13 residues. Trimming pared 9 bases from V and 3 bases from J, leaving 12 bases between. Looked up from germline, CDR1 is LNHDA and CDR2 is SQIVND (reference sequence).

The chain's CDR3 is CAWSETAYGYTF. In DNA form, the CDR3 reads TGTGCCTGGAGTGAGACAGCCTATGGCTACACCTTC. The chain uses TRBV30 and TRBJ1-2, with a possible D match to TRBD1 (5 bases). Germline assignment: CDR1 GTSNPN and CDR2 SVGIG (reference sequence). The CDR3 length is 12 residues. Trimming took 1 base from V and 4 from J, leaving 7 bases between them.

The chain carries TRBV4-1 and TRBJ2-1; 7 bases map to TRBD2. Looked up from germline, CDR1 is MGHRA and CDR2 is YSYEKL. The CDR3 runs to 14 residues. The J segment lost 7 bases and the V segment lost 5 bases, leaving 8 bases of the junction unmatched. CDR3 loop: CASSKGLEGNEQFF. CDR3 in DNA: TGCGCCAGCAGCAAAGGACTAGAGGGGAATGAGCAGTTCTTC.

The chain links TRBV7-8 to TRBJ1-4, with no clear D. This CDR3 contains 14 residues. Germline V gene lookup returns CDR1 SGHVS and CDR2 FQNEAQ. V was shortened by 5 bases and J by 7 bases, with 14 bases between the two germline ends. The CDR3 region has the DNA TGTGCCAGCAGCAGTCCAGGAAATGGTGAAAAACTGTTTTTT. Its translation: CASSSPGNGEKLFF.

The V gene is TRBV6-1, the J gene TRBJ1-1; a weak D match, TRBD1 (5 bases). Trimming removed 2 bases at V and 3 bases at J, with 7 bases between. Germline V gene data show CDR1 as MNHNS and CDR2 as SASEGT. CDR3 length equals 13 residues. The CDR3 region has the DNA TGTGCCAGCAGTGAACAGGGTTACACTGAAGCTTTCTTT. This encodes CASSEQGYTEAFF.

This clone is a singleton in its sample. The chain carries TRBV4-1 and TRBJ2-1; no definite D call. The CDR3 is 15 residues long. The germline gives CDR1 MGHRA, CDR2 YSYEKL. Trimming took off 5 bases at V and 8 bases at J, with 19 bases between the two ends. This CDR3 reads CASSSGSNPSDEQFF. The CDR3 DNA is TGCGCCAGCAGCTCCGGGTCCAACCCTTCGGATGAGCAGTTCTTC.

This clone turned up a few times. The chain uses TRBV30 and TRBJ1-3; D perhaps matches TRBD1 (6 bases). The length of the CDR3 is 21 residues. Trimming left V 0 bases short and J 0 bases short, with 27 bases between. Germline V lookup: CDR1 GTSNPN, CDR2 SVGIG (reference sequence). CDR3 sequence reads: CAWSVRAYRAPAYGSGNTIYF. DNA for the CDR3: TGTGCCTGGAGTGTACGGGCATACAGGGCTCCAGCTTACGGCTCTGGAAACACCATATATTTT. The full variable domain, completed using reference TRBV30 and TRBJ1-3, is SQTIHQWPATLVQPVGSPLSLECTVEGTSNPNLYWYRQAAGRGLQLLFYSVGIGQISSEVPQNLSASRPQDRQFILSSKKLLLSDSGFYLCAWSVRAYRAPAYGSGNTIYFGEGSWLTVV.

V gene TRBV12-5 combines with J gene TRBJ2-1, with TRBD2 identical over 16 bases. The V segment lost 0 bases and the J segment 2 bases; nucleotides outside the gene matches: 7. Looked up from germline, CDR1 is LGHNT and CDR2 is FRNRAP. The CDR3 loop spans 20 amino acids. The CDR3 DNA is TGTGCTAGTGGTTTGGTACCAGGGACTAGCGGGAGGGTCGCCTACAATGAGCAGTTCTTC. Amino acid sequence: CASGLVPGTSGRVAYNEQFF.

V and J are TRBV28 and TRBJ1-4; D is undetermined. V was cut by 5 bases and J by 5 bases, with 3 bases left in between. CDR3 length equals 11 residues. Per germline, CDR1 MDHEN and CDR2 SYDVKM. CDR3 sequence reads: CASSRNEKLFF. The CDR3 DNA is TGTGCCAGCAGTCGGAATGAAAAACTGTTTTTT.

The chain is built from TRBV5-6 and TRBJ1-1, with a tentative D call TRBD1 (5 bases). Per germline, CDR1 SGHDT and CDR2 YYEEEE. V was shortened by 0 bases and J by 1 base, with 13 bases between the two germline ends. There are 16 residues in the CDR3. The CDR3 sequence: CASSLGTNLGNTEAFF. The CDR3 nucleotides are TGTGCCAGCAGCTTGGGGACAAATCTCGGGAACACTGAAGCTTTCTTT.

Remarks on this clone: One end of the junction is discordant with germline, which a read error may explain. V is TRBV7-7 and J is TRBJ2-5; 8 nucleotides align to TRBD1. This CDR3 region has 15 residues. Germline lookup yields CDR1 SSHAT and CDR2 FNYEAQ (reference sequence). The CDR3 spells CASSALPGGGETQYF. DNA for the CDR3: TGTGCTAGCAGCGCCCTTCCAGGGGGCGGGGAGACCCAGTACTTC.

The CDR3: CASSLRAGGEGAKNIQYF. The CDR3 DNA sequence: TGTGCCAGCAGCTTAAGAGCGGGAGGGGAGGGGGCCAAAAACATTCAGTACTTC. The V call is TRBV7-2, the J call TRBJ2-4; 10 bases match TRBD2. Losses at the gene ends were 2 bases for V and 1 base for J; bases not matched to a gene: 8. Germline V lookup: CDR1 SGHTA, CDR2 FQGNSA. The CDR3 covers 18 residues.